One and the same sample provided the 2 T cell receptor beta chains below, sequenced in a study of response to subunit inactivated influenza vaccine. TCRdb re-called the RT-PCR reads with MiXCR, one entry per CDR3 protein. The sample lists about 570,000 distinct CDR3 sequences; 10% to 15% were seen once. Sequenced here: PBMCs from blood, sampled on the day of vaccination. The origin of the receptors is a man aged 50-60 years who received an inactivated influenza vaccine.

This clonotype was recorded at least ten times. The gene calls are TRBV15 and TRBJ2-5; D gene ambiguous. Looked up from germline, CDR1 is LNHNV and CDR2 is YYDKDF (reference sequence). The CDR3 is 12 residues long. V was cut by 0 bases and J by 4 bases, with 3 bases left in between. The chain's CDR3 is CATSRELETQYF. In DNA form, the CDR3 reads TGTGCCACCAGCAGAGAATTAGAGACCCAGTACTTC.

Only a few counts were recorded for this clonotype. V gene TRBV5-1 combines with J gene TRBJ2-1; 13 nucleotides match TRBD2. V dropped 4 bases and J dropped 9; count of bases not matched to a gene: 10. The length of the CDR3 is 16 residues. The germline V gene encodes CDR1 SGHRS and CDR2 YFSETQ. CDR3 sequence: CASSPTSWTSGSEQFF. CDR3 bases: TGCGCCAGCAGCCCAACATCCTGGACTAGCGGGAGTGAGCAGTTCTTC.